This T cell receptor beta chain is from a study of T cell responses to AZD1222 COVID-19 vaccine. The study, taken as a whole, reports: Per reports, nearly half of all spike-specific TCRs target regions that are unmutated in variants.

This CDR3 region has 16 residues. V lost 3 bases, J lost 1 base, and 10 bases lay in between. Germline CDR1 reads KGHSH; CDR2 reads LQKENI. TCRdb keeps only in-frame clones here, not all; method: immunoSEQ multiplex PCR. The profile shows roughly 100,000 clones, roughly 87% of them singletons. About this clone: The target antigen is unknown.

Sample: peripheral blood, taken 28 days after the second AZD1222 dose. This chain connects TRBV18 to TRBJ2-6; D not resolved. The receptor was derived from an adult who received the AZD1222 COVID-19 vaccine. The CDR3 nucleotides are TGTGCCAGCTCACCCTTCACTCTGTCTGGGGCCAACGTCCTGACTTTC. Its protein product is CASSPFTLSGANVLTF.